This T cell receptor beta chain was retrieved from a study of PD-1 blockade in mismatch repair-deficient tumors. Study summary: Patients had approximately 12 mismatch repair-deficient cancer types, all previously treated and progressing.

TCR sequencing covered three patients who responded to pembrolizumab. V lost 6 bases to trimming and J lost 0 bases; unmatched junction nucleotides: 9. Germline values: CDR1 SNHLY, CDR2 FYNNEI. This CDR3 is built from 16 residues. Regarding the study as a whole: After pembrolizumab, tumor-resident clones rose rapidly, then generally contracted before radiologic responses.

Points on this clone: The target antigen is unknown.

The protocol was immunoSEQ multiplex PCR, while the TCRdb copy is restricted to in-frame clones and leaves out a portion. This sample yields around 10,000 clones, of which approximately 89% are seen a single time; about 0.97% belongs to the top ten. V and J are TRBV2 and TRBJ2-7; the match to TRBD1 covers 9 bases. Sample: PBMCs, taken about 47 weeks after starting pembrolizumab. The receptor's source is an adult with mismatch repair-deficient cancer. The CDR3 coding sequence is TGTGCCAGCAGAGAAACAGGGGGCTTAGGCTCCTACGAGCAGTACTTC. It yields the protein CASRETGGLGSYEQYF.